The 22 T cell receptor beta chains presented below share a single source sample, sequenced in a study of blood T cell repertoires in COVID-19. The protocol was immunoSEQ multiplex PCR, while the TCRdb copy is restricted to in-frame clones and leaves out a portion. Here the sample spans about 330,000 clones, about 90% being singletons. Sequencing input: PBMCs or T cells enriched from blood (not recorded which). These receptors all come from a woman younger than 45 who had recovered from COVID-19.

This chain links TRBV5-6 with TRBJ2-5; D might be TRBD2 (6 bases). This CDR3 is built from 15 residues. Deletions cut 3 bases from V and 1 base from J, with 13 bases between. Germline loops: CDR1 SGHDT, CDR2 YYEEEE. The CDR3 DNA reads as TGTGCCAGCAGCTCCCCCACTAGCCGCCAAGAGACCCAGTACTTC. It specifies CASSSPTSRQETQYF.

This chain links TRBV10-3 with TRBJ2-1, with TRBD1 matching 7 bases. The length of the CDR3 is 13 residues. V was clipped by 6 bases and J by 5 bases; unmatched bases: 4. The germline gives CDR1 ENHRY, CDR2 SYGVKD. In DNA form, the CDR3 reads TGTGCCATCAGCGGACAGGCTAACAATGAGCAGTTCTTC. This encodes CAISGQANNEQFF.

The chain is built from TRBV7-9 and TRBJ1-2; TRBD1 matches at 9 bases. With V trimmed by 3 bases and J by 10 bases, 9 bases remained unmatched. The CDR3 has 14 amino acids. The germline V gene encodes CDR1 SEHNR and CDR2 FQNEAQ (reference sequence). The CDR3 nucleotides read TGTGCCAGCAGCTTTGCGGGGACAGGGTCAGACTACACCTTC. As protein: CASSFAGTGSDYTF. The whole variable domain, filled in from reference TRBV7-9 and TRBJ1-2, reads DTGVSQNPRHKITKRGQNVTFRCDPISEHNRLYWYRQTLGQGPEFLTYFQNEAQLEKSRLLSDRFSAERPKGSFSTLEIQRTEQGDSAMYLCASSFAGTGSDYTFGSGTRLTVV.

The chain carries TRBV28 and TRBJ1-5; TRBD1 matches 8 bases. The germline V gene encodes CDR1 MDHEN and CDR2 SYDVKM. V trimming: 6 bases; J trimming: 0 bases; junction bases outside the gene matches: 13. The length of the CDR3 is 18 residues. DNA of the CDR3: TGTGCCAGCAGCACGAATGGACAGGGAATATATAGCAATCAGCCCCAGCATTTT. It yields the protein CASSTNGQGIYSNQPQHF.

This chain links TRBV6-1 with TRBJ1-2; TRBD1 agrees at 7 bases. The CDR3 spans 16 residues. V lost 3 bases, J lost 0 bases, and 7 bases stayed unmatched. CDR1 is MNHNS, CDR2 SASEGT, per germline. The CDR3 is CASSDTGQPTNYGYTF. In DNA, the CDR3 is TGTGCCAGCAGTGACACGGGACAGCCAACTAACTATGGCTACACCTTC.

The chain links TRBV25-1 to TRBJ2-1, with 10 bases that match TRBD1. The CDR3 spans 15 residues. After removal of 1 base from V and 6 bases from J, the junction contained 3 bases not matched to a gene. Germline V gives CDR1 MGHDK, CDR2 SYGVNS. The CDR3 nucleotides are TGTGCCAGCAGTGAATTTGGGACAGGGGTCAATGAGCAGTTCTTC. The encoded protein is CASSEFGTGVNEQFF.

Turning to this clone: This same CDR3 is encoded by further DNA sequences in the sample. The chain recombines TRBV27 with TRBJ2-7, with D possibly matching TRBD2 (5 bases). V lost 2 bases, J lost 0 bases, and 5 bases lay in between. This CDR3 region has 13 residues. Germline CDR1 MNHEY, CDR2 SMNVEV (reference sequence). The DNA for the CDR3 is TGTGCCAGCAGTTTAACTAGCTCCTACGAGCAGTACTTC. It specifies CASSLTSSYEQYF.

V is TRBV30 and J is TRBJ1-5; a possible D gene is TRBD1 (6 bases). CDR1 is GTSNPN and CDR2 is SVGIG in the germline V gene (reference sequence). V lost 4 bases to trimming and J lost 4 bases, with 14 bases between them. The CDR3 totals 14 residues. The CDR3 loop reads CAWNTDSLNQPQHF. The CDR3 coding sequence is TGTGCCTGGAATACGGACAGTCTAAATCAGCCCCAGCATTTT.

V and J are TRBV19 and TRBJ1-4, with D perhaps matching TRBD1 (6 bases). CDR3 size: 12 residues. The V gene's germline CDR1 is LNHDA and CDR2 SQIVND (reference sequence). The ends were cut back, 8 bases at V and 7 bases at J, with 11 bases in the middle. CDR3 nucleotide sequence: TGTGCCAGTTCCGGGGGGCGTGAAAAACTGTTTTTT. Amino acids: CASSGGREKLFF.

The chain joins TRBV28 to TRBJ1-1; 7 bases fit TRBD1. Germline V gene lookup returns CDR1 MDHEN and CDR2 SYDVKM. The CDR3 contains 13 residues. V lost 6 bases to trimming and J lost 10 bases; unmatched junction nucleotides: 11. CDR3 loop: CASSGTGVGRAFF. In nucleotides, the CDR3 is TGTGCCAGCAGCGGAACAGGGGTCGGCCGAGCTTTCTTT. Full variable domain (remainder filled in from reference TRBV28 and TRBJ1-1): DVKVTQSSRYLVKRTGEKVFLECVQDMDHENMFWYRQDPGLGLRLIYFSYDVKMKEKGDIPEGYSVSREKKERFSLILESASTNQTSMYLCASSGTGVGRAFFGQGTRLTVV.

This clone appeared a single time. V is TRBV29-1 and J is TRBJ1-2, with D unresolved. The CDR3 contains 12 residues. V lost 6 bases and J 8 bases, leaving 16 bases between the germline ends. CDR1 and CDR2 from the germline V gene are SQVTM and ANQGSEA. The CDR3 loop reads CSVRTEAAGYTF. CDR3 DNA sequence: TGCAGCGTCCGGACTGAGGCCGCAGGCTACACCTTC. Filled out from reference TRBV29-1 and TRBJ1-2, the complete variable domain reads SAVISQKPSRDICQRGTSLTIQCQVDSQVTMMFWYRQQPGQSLTLIATANQGSEATYESGFVIDKFPISRPNLTFSTLTVSNMSPEDSSIYLCSVRTEAAGYTFGSGTRLTVV.

The chain joins TRBV2 to TRBJ1-5, with 9 bases that match TRBD1. This CDR3 is built from 14 residues. Germline CDR1 is SNHLY and CDR2 is FYNNEI. The J segment lost 3 bases and the V segment lost 8 bases, leaving 5 bases of the junction unmatched. The CDR3 region has the DNA TGTGCCAGCGATGACAGGGGGAACAATCAGCCCCAGCATTTT. Protein sequence: CASDDRGNNQPQHF.

This clone was observed once. The CDR3 region has the DNA TGTGCCAGTAGCGTTGACAGGGGGAAAGAGACCCAGTACTTC. Protein sequence: CASSVDRGKETQYF. The V call is TRBV19, the J call TRBJ2-5; 9 bases fit TRBD1. The CDR3 runs to 14 residues. The germline V gene encodes CDR1 LNHDA and CDR2 SQIVND (reference sequence). Germline trimming cut 6 bases from V and 3 bases from J; bases unmatched to any gene: 5. Full variable domain (rest looked up from reference TRBV19 and TRBJ2-5): DGGITQSPKYLFRKEGQNVTLSCEQNLNHDAMYWYRQDPGQGLRLIYYSQIVNDFQKGDIAEGYSVSREKKESFPLTVTSAQKNPTAFYLCASSVDRGKETQYFGPGTRLLVL.

V and J are TRBV11-2 and TRBJ1-4; a possible D gene is TRBD1 (6 bases). Germline CDR1 reads SGHAT; CDR2 reads FQNNGV. V was trimmed by 4 bases and J by 8 bases, leaving 14 bases between them. CDR3 length: 14 amino acids. This chain's CDR3 is CASSSLRGREKLFF. The CDR3 DNA follows: TGTGCCAGCAGCTCCCTGCGGGGGCGCGAAAAACTGTTTTTT.

The CDR3 here is CASSRVAGGMGNEQFF. The CDR3 nucleotides read TGTGCCAGCAGTCGAGTAGCGGGGGGGATGGGGAATGAGCAGTTCTTC. This sequence joins TRBV6-6 and TRBJ2-1; 11 nucleotides align to TRBD2. V dropped 5 bases and J dropped 7; count of bases not matched to a gene: 10. Germline V gives CDR1 MNHNY, CDR2 SVGAGI (reference sequence). This CDR3 region has 16 residues.

V is TRBV9 and J is TRBJ2-1; a possible D gene is TRBD2 (6 bases). V lost 7 bases to trimming and J lost 0 bases, with 11 bases between them. Per germline, CDR1 SGDLS and CDR2 YYNGEE. The CDR3 is 14 residues long. This CDR3 reads CASGAGSSYNEQFF. The DNA of the CDR3 is TGTGCCAGCGGGGCGGGGAGCTCCTACAATGAGCAGTTCTTC. The full variable domain, rest sourced from reference TRBV9 and TRBJ2-1, is DSGVTQTPKHLITATGQRVTLRCSPRSGDLSVYWYQQSLDQGLQFLIQYYNGEERAKGNILERFSAQQFPDLHSELNLSSLELGDSALYFCASGAGSSYNEQFFGPGTRLTVL.

This clone has only one observation. The CDR3 nucleotides are TGTGCCAGCAGCGTAGTTCGGGAGTCGAATGAGCAGTTCTTC. This translates into CASSVVRESNEQFF. The chain couples TRBV9 to TRBJ2-1; possibly TRBD2 for D (6 bases). Germline values: CDR1 SGDLS, CDR2 YYNGEE. V dropped 0 bases and J dropped 7 bases, with 11 bases sitting between them. The CDR3 contains 14 residues.

This clone occurred a few times. The chain carries TRBV24-1 and TRBJ2-7; a possible D gene is TRBD2 (5 bases). CDR1 is KGHDR, CDR2 SFDVKD, per germline. The CDR3 has 14 amino acids. The V end lost 3 bases, the J end lost 2 bases, and 10 bases lay between the germline ends. This chain's CDR3 is CATSDKRFPYEQYF. The CDR3 DNA follows: TGTGCCACCAGTGATAAGCGGTTTCCCTACGAGCAGTACTTC.

The rearrangement links TRBV6-5 to TRBJ2-7; D may be TRBD2 (5 bases). Deletions cut 0 bases from V and 4 bases from J, with 13 bases between. The CDR3 spans 15 residues. The germline CDR1 and CDR2 sequences are MNHEY and SVGAGI. The CDR3, as DNA: TGTGCCAGCAGTTACTCTTATATGACGGGGTACGAGCAGTACTTC. It codes for CASSYSYMTGYEQYF.

This clone appeared a single time. This chain uses TRBV7-2 with TRBJ1-1, with D possibly being TRBD1 (6 bases). The V gene's germline CDR1 is SGHTA and CDR2 FQGNSA. The V gene lost 1 base and the J gene lost 1 base, with 10 bases spanning the gap. The length of the CDR3 is 15 residues. CDR3 bases: TGTGCCAGCAGCTTAGGATTCAGGGGGAACACTGAAGCTTTCTTT. It codes for CASSLGFRGNTEAFF.

The genes are TRBV6-1 and TRBJ2-7; 7 bases map to TRBD1. V shed 0 bases and J 6 bases; nucleotides not matched to a gene: 2. This CDR3 has 13 residues. Germline-derived CDR1 and CDR2 are MNHNS and SASEGT. CDR3 in DNA: TGTGCCAGCAGTGAAGCGGCAGGGGGCGAGCAGTACTTC. As protein: CASSEAAGGEQYF.

This clone was observed a single time. The CDR3 coding sequence is TGTGCCAGCAGTTTTTTTAGCCCAAACACTGAAGCTTTCTTT. Translation gives CASSFFSPNTEAFF. The V and J genes are TRBV28 and TRBJ1-1; D ambiguous. V shed 3 bases and J shed 2 bases, with 10 bases lying between them. Germline V lookup: CDR1 MDHEN, CDR2 SYDVKM. The CDR3 is 14 residues long.